One sample yielded the 17 T cell receptor beta chains listed below, sequenced in a study of tumor-infiltrating lymphocytes in primary liver carcinoma. From around 0.5 ug total RNA, TCR beta cDNA was generated with a primer in the constant region. Library construction for TCR beta comprised three nested multiplex PCR rounds performed with slightly modified ARM-PCR. TRBV1-TRBV30 forward primers and a C-beta reverse primer were used in the first two PCR rounds, which each ran for 9 to 10 cycles. TCRdb processed the multiplex PCR reads anew with MiXCR; each CDR3 protein has one entry. The sample contains about 120,000 distinct CDR3 sequences, 65% to 75% of which appear only once. The source material, about 19-30 mg of unsorted bulk tissue, was used to co-extract RNA and DNA. What was sequenced was tumor-adjacent normal liver tissue. All receptors derive from a woman aged 55-69 years with primary liver carcinoma and hepatitis B virus infection.

On this clonotype itself: A much larger clone differs from this one at a single base, so this may be a read error. The chain links TRBV29-1 to TRBJ2-3; D may be TRBD2 (6 bases). V lost 6 bases and J lost 2, with 15 bases in between. The CDR3 totals 14 residues. Germline CDR1 reads SQVTM; CDR2 reads ANQGSEA. The CDR3 DNA is TGCAGCGTATTCACTAGCAGGGACACAGATACGCAGTATTTT. Protein product: CSVFTSRDTDTQYF.

On this clonotype itself: The junction does not match germline at one end; this may be a read error. The gene calls are TRBV6-5 and TRBJ1-2; D gene uncertain. The CDR3 sequence is 15 residues long. The V gene's germline CDR1 is MNHEY and CDR2 SVGAGI. CDR3 nucleotide sequence: TGTGTCAGCAGTTCCATGATGGGGTCGGCCTATGGCTACACCTTC. Translation gives CVSSSMMGSAYGYTF.

Comments on this clonotype: At one end the junction does not follow the germline gene, possibly because of a read error. This chain links TRBV4-1 with TRBJ2-7; 7 positions agree with TRBD2. This CDR3 has 15 residues. The germline V gene encodes CDR1 MGHRA and CDR2 YSYEKL. In DNA form, the CDR3 reads TGTGTCAGCAGCCAAGAGGCTAGCGGATCCTACGAGCAGTATTTC. Its protein product is CVSSQEASGSYEQYF.

The gene calls are TRBV12-3 or TRBV12-4 and TRBJ1-2; D is ambiguous. The V end was cut by 3 bases, the J end by 8 bases, with 19 bases between. The CDR3 has 15 amino acids. The CDR3 here is CASSFRKIGATGYTF. The CDR3 nucleotides are TGTGCCAGCAGTTTTCGAAAGATTGGAGCGACGGGCTACACCTTC.

A word on this clonotype: One end of the junction is discordant with germline, which a read error may explain. V usage is TRBV11-2 and J usage is TRBJ2-2, with D possibly being TRBD2 (6 bases). There are 15 residues in the CDR3. Germline assignment: CDR1 SGHAT and CDR2 FQNNGV. The CDR3 nucleotides read TGTGCCAGCAGCCTATGGTCTAGCGTAGCCGGGGAGCTGTTGTTT. The encoded protein is CASSLWSSVAGELLF.

Concerning this clonotype itself: Mismatch with germline at one junction end may stem from a read error. V gene TRBV6-1 combines with J gene TRBJ2-2; 10 nucleotides align to TRBD2. Germline values: CDR1 MNHNS, CDR2 SASEGT. The CDR3 runs to 17 residues. CDR3 amino acids: CASSVRPSGSLSGKLFF. In DNA, the CDR3 is TGTGCCAGCAGTGTAAGGCCTAGCGGGAGTCTTTCCGGGAAGCTGTTCTTT.

This clonotype was detected only once. J is TRBJ2-4 and V is TRBV11-2; tentative D call: TRBD2 (5 bases). This CDR3 is built from 15 residues. From germline, CDR1 is SGHAT and CDR2 FQNNGV. The ends were cut back, 0 bases at V and 12 bases at J, with 18 bases in the middle. The CDR3 region has the DNA TGTGCCAGCAGCTTAGATGGCCGGGGTCGCGACACTCAGTACTTC. This gives the protein CASSLDGRGRDTQYF.

As concerns this clonotype: Mismatch with germline at one junction end may stem from a read error. The chain carries TRBV5-1 and TRBJ2-1; no clear D. Per germline, CDR1 SGHRS and CDR2 YFSETQ. CDR3 length: 13 residues. CDR3 amino acids: CASRPDANNEHFF. The CDR3, as DNA: TGCGCCAGCAGACCCGACGCCAACAATGAGCATTTCTTC.

The rearrangement links TRBV15 to TRBJ1-5; TRBD1 agrees at 7 bases. V shed 5 bases and J 7 bases; nucleotides not matched to a gene: 14. The CDR3 runs to 16 residues. The germline gives CDR1 LNHNV, CDR2 YYDKDF (reference sequence). CDR3: CATSGGDRVAEQPQHF. CDR3 DNA: TGTGCCACCAGCGGGGGTGACAGGGTCGCTGAACAGCCCCAGCATTTT.

The chain has TRBV29-1 and TRBJ2-3; 11 bases line up with TRBD2. Germline loops: CDR1 SQVTM, CDR2 ANQGSEA. The CDR3 has 13 amino acids. Trimming removed 6 bases from V and 5 bases from J; junction bases left unmatched: 4. The chain's CDR3 is CSVGTSGKDTQYF. CDR3 nucleotide sequence: TGCAGCGTCGGGACTAGCGGAAAAGATACGCAGTATTTT.

With respect to this clonotype: One junction end does not reproduce the germline sequence, and a read error may be involved. This rearrangement joins TRBV6-2 or TRBV6-3 to TRBJ1-2, with TRBD1 matching over 7 bases. Germline V gene lookup returns CDR1 MNHEY and CDR2 SVGEGT. This CDR3 spans 14 amino acids. The DNA for the CDR3 is TGTGCCAGCAGGCCGACAGGGACTAACTATGGTTACAGCTTC. This encodes CASRPTGTNYGYSF.

On this clonotype itself: As the CDR3 is not closed by the conserved phenylalanine or tryptophan, this likely results from a read error. CDR3 sequence reads: CDSSLNGRDQPQHI. CDR3 DNA: TGTGACAGCAGTTTAAATGGCAGGGATCAGCCCCAGCATATT. V is TRBV28 and J is TRBJ1-5, with D possibly TRBD1 on 5 matching bases. CDR1 MDHEN and CDR2 SYDVKM come from the germline V gene. The CDR3 runs 14 residues.

As regards this clonotype: The germline gene is not matched at one end of the junction; a read error may be the cause. This chain links TRBV5-4 with TRBJ2-1, with 9 bases aligning to TRBD2. CDR3 length: 15 residues. In germline, CDR1 is SGHNT, CDR2 YYREEE (reference sequence). The DNA for the CDR3 is TGTGCCTGCAGCCCCGGGACTAGCTATTACAATGAGCAGTTCTTT. Translated, it gives CACSPGTSYYNEQFF.

The chain combines TRBV29-1 with TRBJ2-2; D is ambiguous. This CDR3 contains 12 residues. The germline V gene encodes CDR1 SQVTM and CDR2 ANQGSEA. CDR3: CIVAVGIGELFF. The CDR3, as DNA: TGCATCGTGGCAGTGGGCATCGGGGAGCTGTTTTTT.

In this sample, this clonotype turned up a few times. The chain couples TRBV28 to TRBJ2-5; 8 nucleotides align to TRBD1. The CDR3 runs 12 residues. With V trimmed by 7 bases and J by 4 bases, 2 bases remained unmatched. The germline CDR1 and CDR2 sequences are MDHEN and SYDVKM. CDR3 in amino acids: CASKTGGETQYF. The CDR3 DNA reads as TGTGCCAGCAAAACAGGGGGAGAGACCCAGTACTTC.

To note about this clonotype: At one end the junction does not follow the germline gene, possibly because of a read error. This chain joins TRBV5-4 and TRBJ2-5, with TRBD1 matching 9 bases. CDR1 and CDR2 from the germline V gene are SGHNT and YYREEE (reference sequence). This CDR3 region has 15 residues. The CDR3 DNA follows: TGTGCCAGCAGCTCTGGACAGGGGAGGTCAGAGACCCAGCACTTC. Amino acid sequence: CASSSGQGRSETQHF.

The chain has TRBV29-1 and TRBJ1-1; weak D call: TRBD1 (5 bases). Looked up from germline, CDR1 is SQVTM and CDR2 is ANQGSEA. The CDR3 extends over 15 amino acids. The CDR3 coding sequence is TGCAGAGTTACCCTATACAGGAGATATGGCACTGAAGCTTTCTTT. Its protein is CRVTLYRRYGTEAFF.